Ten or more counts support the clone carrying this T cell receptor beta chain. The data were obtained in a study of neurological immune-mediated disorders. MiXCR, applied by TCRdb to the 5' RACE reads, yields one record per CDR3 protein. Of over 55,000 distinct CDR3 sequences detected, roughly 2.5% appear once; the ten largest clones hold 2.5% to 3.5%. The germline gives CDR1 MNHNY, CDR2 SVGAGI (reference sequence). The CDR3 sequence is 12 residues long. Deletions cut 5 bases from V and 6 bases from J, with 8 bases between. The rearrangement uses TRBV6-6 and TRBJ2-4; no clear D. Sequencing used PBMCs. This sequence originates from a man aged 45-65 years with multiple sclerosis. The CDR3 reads CASSRPRNIQYF. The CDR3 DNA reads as TGTGCCAGCAGTCGACCCAGAAACATTCAGTACTTC.